A single sample gave rise to the 15 T cell receptor beta chains below, sequenced in a study of blood T cell repertoires in COVID-19. The data were produced by immunoSEQ multiplex PCR, yet TCRdb's version contains in-frame clones alone and is incomplete. The sample lists 130,000 to 150,000 clones, about 85% occurring once. The material sequenced was PBMCs or T cells enriched from blood (not recorded which). These receptors came from a woman aged 40 to 50 who had been exposed to COVID-19.

This chain joins TRBV5-1 and TRBJ2-7; D is perhaps TRBD2 (5 bases). The V end lost 4 bases, the J end lost 0 bases, and 11 bases lay between the germline ends. There are 14 residues in the CDR3. Germline V gene lookup returns CDR1 SGHRS and CDR2 YFSETQ. DNA for the CDR3: TGCGCCAGCAGCAACCGGGATCTCTCCTACGAGCAGTACTTC. It codes for CASSNRDLSYEQYF.

The chain recombines TRBV2 with TRBJ2-1, with a tentative D call TRBD1 (6 bases). The germline V gene has CDR1 SNHLY and CDR2 FYNNEI. The CDR3 runs to 15 residues. The ends were cut back, 3 bases at V and 2 bases at J, with 11 bases in the middle. The CDR3 here is CASSDRQETYNEQFF. In nucleotides, the CDR3 is TGTGCCAGCAGTGATAGACAGGAGACCTACAATGAGCAGTTCTTC. Drawing the rest from reference TRBV2 and TRBJ2-1, the complete variable domain is EPEVTQTPSHQVTQMGQEVILRCVPISNHLYFYWYRQILGQKVEFLVSFYNNEISEKSEIFDDQFSVERPDGSNFTLKIRSTKLEDSAMYFCASSDRQETYNEQFFGPGTRLTVL.

This chain uses TRBV7-2 with TRBJ1-6, with TRBD1 matching over 7 bases. J lost 4 bases, V lost 4 bases, and 7 bases had no gene match. Germline V CDR1 and CDR2: SGHTA, FQGNSA. The CDR3 covers 16 residues. This chain's CDR3 is CASSSPDREYNSPLHF. The CDR3 DNA sequence: TGTGCCAGCAGCTCCCCCGACAGGGAATATAATTCACCCCTCCACTTT.

V usage is TRBV19 and J usage is TRBJ2-5, with 8 bases matching TRBD2. The V segment lost 10 bases and the J segment 1 base; nucleotides outside the gene matches: 11. The CDR3 consists of 15 residues. The germline V gene encodes CDR1 LNHDA and CDR2 SQIVND (reference sequence). The CDR3 DNA follows: TGTGCCACCTCGGGTAGCGGGACTTCCCAAGAGACCCAGTACTTC. Translating it yields CATSGSGTSQETQYF.

This sequence joins TRBV12-5 and TRBJ1-2; D is undetermined. V was cut by 0 bases and J by 1 base, with 12 bases left in between. The CDR3 has 16 residues. Germline V gene lookup returns CDR1 LGHNT and CDR2 FRNRAP. CDR3 residues: CASGLVLRNINYGYTF. DNA of the CDR3: TGTGCTAGTGGTTTGGTACTAAGGAATATTAACTATGGCTACACCTTC.

This chain connects TRBV14 to TRBJ1-6, with 9 nucleotides matching TRBD1. Germline values: CDR1 SGHDN, CDR2 FVKESK. With 3 bases clipped from V and 6 bases from J, the junction kept 3 bases outside the gene matches. This CDR3 is built from 15 residues. For the CDR3, the DNA is TGTGCCAGCAGCCAGGGACAGGGAAGTAATTCACCCCTCCACTTT. Translating gives CASSQGQGSNSPLHF.

The chain's CDR3 is CASSQDPRGPYEQYF. The CDR3 DNA sequence: TGCGCCAGCAGCCAAGACCCGCGAGGGCCCTACGAGCAGTACTTC. The chain combines TRBV4-3 with TRBJ2-7; possible D gene TRBD2, 5 bases. With 0 bases removed from V and 2 bases from J, the gap between germline ends came to 11 bases. The CDR3 consists of 15 residues. CDR1 is LGHNA and CDR2 is YSLEER in the germline V gene.

The V gene is TRBV19, the J gene TRBJ2-5, with 7 bases lining up with TRBD1. V was clipped by 5 bases and J by 2 bases; unmatched bases: 8. Per germline, CDR1 LNHDA and CDR2 SQIVND (reference sequence). The CDR3 is 15 residues long. The CDR3 is CASSAPGQIQETQYF. The DNA of the CDR3 is TGTGCCAGTAGTGCCCCGGGACAGATACAAGAGACCCAGTACTTC.

With respect to this clone: The junction departs from germline at one end; a sequencing error may be responsible. V gene TRBV7-2 combines with J gene TRBJ2-5; 12 bases are shared with TRBD2. The length of the CDR3 is 15 residues. Germline CDR1 is SGHTA and CDR2 is FQGNSA. The CDR3 sequence: CASSLAGGIQETQYF. The DNA of the CDR3 is TGTGCCAGCAGCCTAGCGGGAGGGATCCAAGAGACCCAGTACTTC.

The gene calls are TRBV10-2 and TRBJ1-6; 9 nucleotides align to TRBD1. Germline V gene lookup returns CDR1 WSHSY and CDR2 SAAADI. This CDR3 contains 15 residues. V gave up 6 bases and J gave up 4 bases; unmatched junction bases: 4. The chain's CDR3 is CASRDRGQYNSPLHF. DNA for the CDR3: TGCGCCAGCAGGGACAGGGGTCAGTATAATTCACCCCTCCACTTT.

The rearrangement links TRBV29-1 to TRBJ1-2, with TRBD1 identical over 7 bases. CDR1 SQVTM and CDR2 ANQGSEA come from the germline V gene. The V segment lost 3 bases and the J segment 2 bases; nucleotides outside the gene matches: 3. CDR3 length equals 13 residues. The CDR3 spells CSVESGGNYGYTF. CDR3 DNA sequence: TGCAGCGTTGAGTCAGGGGGAAACTATGGCTACACCTTC.

The chain links TRBV11-2 to TRBJ2-3, with D maybe TRBD1 (6 bases). V was clipped by 5 bases and J by 6 bases, with 24 bases between them. CDR3 length equals 17 residues. Per the germline V gene, CDR1 is SGHAT and CDR2 is FQNNGV. DNA of the CDR3: TGTGCCAGCAGCACTATCAGGAGACAGGCCCCAGGGGATACGCAGTATTTT. Translation gives CASSTIRRQAPGDTQYF.

The chain is built from TRBV12-5 and TRBJ1-6; perhaps TRBD1 as D (6 bases). Germline V gives CDR1 LGHNT, CDR2 FRNRAP. The CDR3 spans 15 residues. V lost 4 bases and J 10 bases, leaving 17 bases between the germline ends. Written as DNA, the CDR3 is TGTGCTAGTGGTTCCTCCGGTGGCAGGGGATCACCCCTCCACTTT. Translating it yields CASGSSGGRGSPLHF.

The chain carries TRBV6-5 and TRBJ2-3, with 12 bases lining up with TRBD2. Germline V gives CDR1 MNHEY, CDR2 SVGAGI. The CDR3 is 15 residues long. V lost 4 bases to trimming and J lost 4 bases; unmatched junction nucleotides: 3. The CDR3 region is CASSFLAGGPDTQYF. CDR3 in DNA: TGTGCCAGCAGTTTTCTAGCGGGGGGGCCAGATACGCAGTATTTT.

The chain uses TRBV28 and TRBJ2-1, with 8 positions matching TRBD2. The CDR3 totals 15 residues. The V and J ends lost 2 bases and 7 bases, in that order; junction bases with no gene match: 7. From germline, CDR1 is MDHEN and CDR2 SYDVKM. CDR3 amino acids: CASSLNNGRANEQFF. The CDR3 DNA reads TGTGCCAGCAGTTTAAACAACGGGAGGGCTAATGAGCAGTTCTTC.